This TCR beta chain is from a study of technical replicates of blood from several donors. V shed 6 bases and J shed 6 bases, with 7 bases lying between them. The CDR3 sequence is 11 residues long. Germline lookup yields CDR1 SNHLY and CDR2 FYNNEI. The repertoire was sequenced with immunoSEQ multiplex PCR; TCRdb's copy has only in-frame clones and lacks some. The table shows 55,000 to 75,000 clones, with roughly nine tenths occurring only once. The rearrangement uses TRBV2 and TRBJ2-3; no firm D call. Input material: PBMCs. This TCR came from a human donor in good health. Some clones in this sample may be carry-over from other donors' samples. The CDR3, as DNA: TGTGCCAGCAGGAGAGAGGATACGCAGTATTTT. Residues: CASRREDTQYF.